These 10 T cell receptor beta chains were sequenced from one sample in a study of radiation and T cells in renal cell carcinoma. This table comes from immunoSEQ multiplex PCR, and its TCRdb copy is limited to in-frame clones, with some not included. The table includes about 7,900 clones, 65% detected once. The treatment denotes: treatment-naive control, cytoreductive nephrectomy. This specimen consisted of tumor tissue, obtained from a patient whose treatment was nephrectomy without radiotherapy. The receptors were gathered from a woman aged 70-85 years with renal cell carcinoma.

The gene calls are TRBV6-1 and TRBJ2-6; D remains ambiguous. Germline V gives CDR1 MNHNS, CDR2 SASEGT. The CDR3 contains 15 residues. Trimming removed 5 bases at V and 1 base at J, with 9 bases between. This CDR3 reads CASSPRSSGANVLTF. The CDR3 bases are TGTGCCAGCAGTCCCCGGAGTTCTGGGGCCAACGTCCTGACTTTC.

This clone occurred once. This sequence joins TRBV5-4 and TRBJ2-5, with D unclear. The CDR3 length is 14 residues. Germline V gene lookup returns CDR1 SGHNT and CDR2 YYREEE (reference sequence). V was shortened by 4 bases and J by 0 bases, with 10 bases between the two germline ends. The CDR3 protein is CASSKHKDQETQYF. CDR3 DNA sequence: TGTGCCAGCAGCAAACACAAAGACCAAGAGACCCAGTACTTC. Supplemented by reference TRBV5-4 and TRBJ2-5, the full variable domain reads ETGVTQSPTHLIKTRGQQVTLRCSSQSGHNTVSWYQQALGQGPQFIFQYYREEENGRGNFPPRFSGLQFPNYSSELNVNALELDDSALYLCASSKHKDQETQYFGPGTRLLVL.

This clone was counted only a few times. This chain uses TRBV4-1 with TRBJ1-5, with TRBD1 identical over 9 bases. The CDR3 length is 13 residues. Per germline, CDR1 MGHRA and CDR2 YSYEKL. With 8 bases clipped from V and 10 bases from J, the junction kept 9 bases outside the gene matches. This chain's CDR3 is CASRDRGSAPQHF. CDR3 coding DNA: TGCGCCAGCCGAGACAGGGGGAGTGCTCCCCAGCATTTT.

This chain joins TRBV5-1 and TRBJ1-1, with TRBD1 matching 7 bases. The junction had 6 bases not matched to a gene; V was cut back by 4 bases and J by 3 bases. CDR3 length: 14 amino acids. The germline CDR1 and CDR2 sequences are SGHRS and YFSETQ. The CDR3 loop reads CASSTGQVYTEAFF. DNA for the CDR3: TGCGCCAGCAGCACAGGACAGGTTTACACTGAAGCTTTCTTT. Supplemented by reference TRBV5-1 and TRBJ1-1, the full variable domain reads KAGVTQTPRYLIKTRGQQVTLSCSPISGHRSVSWYQQTPGQGLQFLFEYFSETQRNKGNFPGRFSGRQFSNSRSEMNVSTLELGDSALYLCASSTGQVYTEAFFGQGTRLTVV.

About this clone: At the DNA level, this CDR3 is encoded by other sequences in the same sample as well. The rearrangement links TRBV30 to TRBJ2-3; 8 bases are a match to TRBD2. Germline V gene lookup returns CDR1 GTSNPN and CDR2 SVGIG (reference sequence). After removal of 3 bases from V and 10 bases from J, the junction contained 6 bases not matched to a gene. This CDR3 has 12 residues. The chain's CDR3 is CAWRGGGSSQYF. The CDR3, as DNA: TGTGCCTGGAGGGGCGGGGGGTCTTCGCAGTATTTT.

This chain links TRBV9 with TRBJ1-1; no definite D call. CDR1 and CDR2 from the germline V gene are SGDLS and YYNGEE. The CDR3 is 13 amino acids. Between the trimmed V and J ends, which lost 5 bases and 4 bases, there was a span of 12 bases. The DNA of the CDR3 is TGTGCCAGCAGTCGCCAAGGTGGCACTGAAGCTTTCTTT. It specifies CASSRQGGTEAFF. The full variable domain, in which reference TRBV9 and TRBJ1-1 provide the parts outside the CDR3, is DSGVTQTPKHLITATGQRVTLRCSPRSGDLSVYWYQQSLDQGLQFLIQYYNGEERAKGNILERFSAQQFPDLHSELNLSSLELGDSALYFCASSRQGGTEAFFGQGTRLTVV.

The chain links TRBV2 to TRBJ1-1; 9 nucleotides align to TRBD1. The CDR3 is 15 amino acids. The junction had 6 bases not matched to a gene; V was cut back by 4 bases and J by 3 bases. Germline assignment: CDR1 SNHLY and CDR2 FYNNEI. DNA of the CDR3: TGTGCCAGCAGTGTCGGGACAGGGTCTTACACTGAAGCTTTCTTT. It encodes CASSVGTGSYTEAFF.

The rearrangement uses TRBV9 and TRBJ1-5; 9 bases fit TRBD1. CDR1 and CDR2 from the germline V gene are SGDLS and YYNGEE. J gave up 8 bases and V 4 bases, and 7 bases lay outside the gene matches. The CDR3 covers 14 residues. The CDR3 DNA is TGTGCCAGCAGCCCGGGACAGGGTTTTGAGCCCCAGCATTTT. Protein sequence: CASSPGQGFEPQHF.

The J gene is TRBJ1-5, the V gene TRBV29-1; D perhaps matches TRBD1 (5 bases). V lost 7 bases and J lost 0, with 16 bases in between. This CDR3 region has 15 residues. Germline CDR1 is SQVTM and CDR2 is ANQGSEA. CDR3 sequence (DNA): TGCAGCGCGCTCCAGACAGTTTATAGCAATCAGCCCCAGCATTTT. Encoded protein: CSALQTVYSNQPQHF.

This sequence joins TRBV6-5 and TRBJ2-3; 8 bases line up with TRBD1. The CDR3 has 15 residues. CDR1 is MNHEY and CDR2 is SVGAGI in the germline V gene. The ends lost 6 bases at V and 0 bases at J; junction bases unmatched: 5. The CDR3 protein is CASSTQGASTDTQYF. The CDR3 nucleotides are TGTGCCAGCAGCACGCAGGGGGCCAGCACAGATACGCAGTATTTT.